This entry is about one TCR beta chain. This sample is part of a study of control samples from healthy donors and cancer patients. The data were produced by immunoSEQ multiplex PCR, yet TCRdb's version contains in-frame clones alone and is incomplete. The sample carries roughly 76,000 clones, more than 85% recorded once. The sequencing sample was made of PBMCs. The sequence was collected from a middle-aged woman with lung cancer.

CDR3 loop: CATSFASNQPQHF. The CDR3, as DNA: TGTGCCACCAGCTTCGCCAGCAATCAGCCCCAGCATTTT. This chain connects TRBV15 to TRBJ1-5; D remains ambiguous. V was clipped by 5 bases and J by 1 base, with 6 bases between them. Germline V gives CDR1 LNHNV, CDR2 YYDKDF (reference sequence). There are 13 residues in the CDR3.